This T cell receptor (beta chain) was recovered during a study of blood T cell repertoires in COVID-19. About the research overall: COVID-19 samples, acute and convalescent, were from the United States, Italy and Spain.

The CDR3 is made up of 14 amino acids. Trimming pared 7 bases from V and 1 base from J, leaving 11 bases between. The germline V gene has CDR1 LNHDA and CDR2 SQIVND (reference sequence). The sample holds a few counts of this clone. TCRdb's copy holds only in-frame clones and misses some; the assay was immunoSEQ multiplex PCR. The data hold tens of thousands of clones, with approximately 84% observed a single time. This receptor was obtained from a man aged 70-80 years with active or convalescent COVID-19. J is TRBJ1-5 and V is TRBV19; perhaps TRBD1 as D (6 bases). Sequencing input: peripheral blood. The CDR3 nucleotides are TGTGCCAGTAAGTTCCAGGGGAGCAATCAGCCCCAGCATTTT. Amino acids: CASKFQGSNQPQHF.